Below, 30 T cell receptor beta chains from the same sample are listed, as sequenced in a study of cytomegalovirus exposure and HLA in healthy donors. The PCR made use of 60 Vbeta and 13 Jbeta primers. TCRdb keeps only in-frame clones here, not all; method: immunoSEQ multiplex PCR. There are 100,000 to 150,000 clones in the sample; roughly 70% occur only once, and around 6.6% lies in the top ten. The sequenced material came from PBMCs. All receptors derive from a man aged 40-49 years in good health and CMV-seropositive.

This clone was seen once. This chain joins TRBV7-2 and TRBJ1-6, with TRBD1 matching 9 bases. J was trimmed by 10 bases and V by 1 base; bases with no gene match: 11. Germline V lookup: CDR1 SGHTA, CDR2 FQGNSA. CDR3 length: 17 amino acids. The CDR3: CASSLGWGTGINSPLHF. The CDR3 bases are TGTGCCAGCAGCTTAGGATGGGGGACAGGGATCAACTCACCCCTCCACTTT.

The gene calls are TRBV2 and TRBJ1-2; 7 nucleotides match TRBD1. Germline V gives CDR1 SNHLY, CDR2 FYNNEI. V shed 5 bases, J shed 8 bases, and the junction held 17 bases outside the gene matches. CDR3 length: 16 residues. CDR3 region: CASSNRDRALGGGYTF. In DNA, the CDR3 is TGTGCCAGCAGTAACCGGGACAGAGCCCTCGGGGGCGGCTACACCTTC.

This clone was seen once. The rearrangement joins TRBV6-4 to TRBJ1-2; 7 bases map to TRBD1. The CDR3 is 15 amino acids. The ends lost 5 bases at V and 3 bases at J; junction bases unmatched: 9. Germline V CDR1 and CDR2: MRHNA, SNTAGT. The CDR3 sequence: CASSTQTGPDYGYTF. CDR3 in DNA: TGTGCCAGCAGTACCCAGACAGGGCCGGACTATGGCTACACCTTC.

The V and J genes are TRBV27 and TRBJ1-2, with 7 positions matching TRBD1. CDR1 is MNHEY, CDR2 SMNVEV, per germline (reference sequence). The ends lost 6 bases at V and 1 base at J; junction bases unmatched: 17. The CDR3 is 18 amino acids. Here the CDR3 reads CASSSSRDSVVFNYGYTF. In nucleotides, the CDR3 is TGTGCCAGCAGCTCTTCACGGGACAGCGTCGTTTTTAACTATGGCTACACCTTC.

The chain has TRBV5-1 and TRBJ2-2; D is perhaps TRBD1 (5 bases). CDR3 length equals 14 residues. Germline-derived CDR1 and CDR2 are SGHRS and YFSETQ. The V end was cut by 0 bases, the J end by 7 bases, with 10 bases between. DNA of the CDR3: TGCGCCAGCAGCTTGGTTCAGGGATTCGGGGAGCTGTTTTTT. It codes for CASSLVQGFGELFF.

The CDR3 sequence is CASSEVRNVIYEQYF. The CDR3 bases are TGTGCCAGCAGTGAAGTCAGGAATGTTATCTACGAGCAGTACTTC. This sequence joins TRBV6-1 and TRBJ2-7, with D uncertain. The CDR3 covers 15 residues. Germline-derived CDR1 and CDR2 are MNHNS and SASEGT. V was shortened by 1 base and J by 3 bases, with 13 bases between the two germline ends.

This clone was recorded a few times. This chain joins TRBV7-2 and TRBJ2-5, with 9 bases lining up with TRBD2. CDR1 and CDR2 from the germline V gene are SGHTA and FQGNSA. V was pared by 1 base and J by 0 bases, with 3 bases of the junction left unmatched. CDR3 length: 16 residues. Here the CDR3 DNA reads TGTGCCAGCAGCTTAGGAAGCGGGGGGAACCAAGAGACCCAGTACTTC. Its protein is CASSLGSGGNQETQYF.

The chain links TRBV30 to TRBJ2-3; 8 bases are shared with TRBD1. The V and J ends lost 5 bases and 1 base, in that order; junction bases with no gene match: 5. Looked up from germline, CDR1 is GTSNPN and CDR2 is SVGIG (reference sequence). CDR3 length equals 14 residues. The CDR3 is CAWWTGMGTDTQYF. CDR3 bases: TGTGCCTGGTGGACAGGGATGGGCACAGATACGCAGTATTTT.

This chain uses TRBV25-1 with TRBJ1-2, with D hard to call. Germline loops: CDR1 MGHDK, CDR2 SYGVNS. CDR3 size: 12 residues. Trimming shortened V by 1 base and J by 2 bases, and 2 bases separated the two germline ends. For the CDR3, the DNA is TGTGCCAGCAGTGAATCGAACTATGGCTACACCTTC. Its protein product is CASSESNYGYTF.

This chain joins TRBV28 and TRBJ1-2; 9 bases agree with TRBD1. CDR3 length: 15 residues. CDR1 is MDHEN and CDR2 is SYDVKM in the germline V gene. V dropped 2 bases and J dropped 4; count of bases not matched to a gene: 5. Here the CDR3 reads CASSLGTGPLYGYTF. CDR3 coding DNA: TGTGCCAGCAGTTTAGGGACAGGGCCTCTCTATGGCTACACCTTC.

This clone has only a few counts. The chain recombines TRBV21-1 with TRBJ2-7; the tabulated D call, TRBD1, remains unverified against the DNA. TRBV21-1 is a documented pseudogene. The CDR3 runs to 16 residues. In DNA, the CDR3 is TGTGCCAGCAGCAAGCGGGACAGGGGGCGCGTCCACGAGCAGTACTTC. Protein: CASSKRDRGRVHEQYF.

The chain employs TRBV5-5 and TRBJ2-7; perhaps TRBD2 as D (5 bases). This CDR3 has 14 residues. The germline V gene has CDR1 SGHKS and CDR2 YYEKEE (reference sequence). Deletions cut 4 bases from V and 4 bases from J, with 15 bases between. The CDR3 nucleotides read TGTGCCAGCAGCCCCCTCGGGGATGAGTACGAGCAGTACTTC. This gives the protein CASSPLGDEYEQYF.

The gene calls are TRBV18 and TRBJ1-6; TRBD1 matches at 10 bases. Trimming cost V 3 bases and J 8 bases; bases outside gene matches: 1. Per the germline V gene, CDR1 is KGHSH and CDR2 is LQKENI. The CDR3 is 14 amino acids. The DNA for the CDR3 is TGTGCCAGCTCACCCGGGACAGGGGATTCACCCCTCCACTTT. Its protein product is CASSPGTGDSPLHF.

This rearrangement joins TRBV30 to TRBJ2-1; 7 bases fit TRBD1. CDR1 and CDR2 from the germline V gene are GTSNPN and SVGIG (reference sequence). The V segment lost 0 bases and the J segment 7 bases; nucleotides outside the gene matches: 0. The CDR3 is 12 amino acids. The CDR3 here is CAWSVQGNEQFF. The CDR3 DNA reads TGTGCCTGGAGTGTACAGGGGAATGAGCAGTTCTTC.

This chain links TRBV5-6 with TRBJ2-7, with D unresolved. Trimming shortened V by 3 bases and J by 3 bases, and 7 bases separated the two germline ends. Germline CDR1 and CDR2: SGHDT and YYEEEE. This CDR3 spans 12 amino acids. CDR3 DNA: TGTGCCAGCAGCTCCAATCACTACGAGCAGTACTTC. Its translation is CASSSNHYEQYF.

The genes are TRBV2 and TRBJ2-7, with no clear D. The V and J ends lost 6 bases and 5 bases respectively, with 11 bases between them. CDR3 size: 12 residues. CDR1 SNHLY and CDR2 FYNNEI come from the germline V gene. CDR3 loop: CASRENSHEQYF. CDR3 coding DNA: TGTGCCAGCAGAGAGAACAGCCACGAGCAGTACTTC.

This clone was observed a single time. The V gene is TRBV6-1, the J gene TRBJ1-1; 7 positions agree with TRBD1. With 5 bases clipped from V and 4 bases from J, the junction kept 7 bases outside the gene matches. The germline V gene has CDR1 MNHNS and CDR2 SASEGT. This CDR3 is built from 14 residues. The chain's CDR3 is CASSLDRWSTEAFF. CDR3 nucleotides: TGTGCCAGCAGTTTGGACAGGTGGAGCACTGAAGCTTTCTTT.

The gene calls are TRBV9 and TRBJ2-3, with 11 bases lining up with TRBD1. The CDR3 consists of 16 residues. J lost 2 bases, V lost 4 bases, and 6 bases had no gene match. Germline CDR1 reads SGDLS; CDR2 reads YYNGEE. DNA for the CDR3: TGTGCCAGCAGCAGGGGACAGGGGGGGAACACAGATACGCAGTATTTT. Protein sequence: CASSRGQGGNTDTQYF.

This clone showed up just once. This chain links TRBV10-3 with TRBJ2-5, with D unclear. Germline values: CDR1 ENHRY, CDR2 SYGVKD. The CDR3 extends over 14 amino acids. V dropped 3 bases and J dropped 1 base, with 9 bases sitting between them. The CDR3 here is CAISDAAVQETQYF. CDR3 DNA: TGTGCCATCAGTGATGCGGCGGTCCAAGAGACCCAGTACTTC.

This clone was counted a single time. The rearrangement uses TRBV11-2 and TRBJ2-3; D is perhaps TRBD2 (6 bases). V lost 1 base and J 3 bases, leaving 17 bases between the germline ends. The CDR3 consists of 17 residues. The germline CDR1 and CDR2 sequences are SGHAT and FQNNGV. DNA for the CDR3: TGTGCCAGCAGCTTAGCGGACGGGGGATGGCGAACAGATACGCAGTATTTT. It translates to CASSLADGGWRTDTQYF.

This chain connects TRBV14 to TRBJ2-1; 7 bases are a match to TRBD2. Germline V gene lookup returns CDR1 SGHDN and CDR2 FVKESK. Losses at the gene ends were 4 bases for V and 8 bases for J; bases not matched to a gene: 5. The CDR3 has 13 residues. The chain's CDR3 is CASSPGGVYEQFF. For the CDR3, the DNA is TGTGCCAGCAGCCCTGGGGGGGTCTATGAGCAGTTCTTC.

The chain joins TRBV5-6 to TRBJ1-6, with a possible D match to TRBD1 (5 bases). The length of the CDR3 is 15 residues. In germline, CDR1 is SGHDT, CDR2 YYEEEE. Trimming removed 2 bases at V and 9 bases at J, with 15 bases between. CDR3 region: CASSFPRGGSSPLHF. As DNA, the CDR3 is TGTGCCAGCAGCTTCCCCCGGGGGGGAAGTTCACCCCTCCACTTT. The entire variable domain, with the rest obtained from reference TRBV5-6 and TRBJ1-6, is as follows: DAGVTQSPTHLIKTRGQQVTLRCSPKSGHDTVSWYQQALGQGPQFIFQYYEEEERQRGNFPDRFSGHQFPNYSSELNVNALLLGDSALYLCASSFPRGGSSPLHFGNGTRLTVT.

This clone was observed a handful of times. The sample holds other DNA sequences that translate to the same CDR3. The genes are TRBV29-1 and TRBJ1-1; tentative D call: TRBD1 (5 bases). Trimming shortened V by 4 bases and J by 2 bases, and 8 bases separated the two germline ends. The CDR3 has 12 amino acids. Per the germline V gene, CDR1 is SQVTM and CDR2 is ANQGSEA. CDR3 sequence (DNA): TGCAGCGTTGGAAGGGGAAACACTGAAGCTTTCTTT. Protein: CSVGRGNTEAFF.

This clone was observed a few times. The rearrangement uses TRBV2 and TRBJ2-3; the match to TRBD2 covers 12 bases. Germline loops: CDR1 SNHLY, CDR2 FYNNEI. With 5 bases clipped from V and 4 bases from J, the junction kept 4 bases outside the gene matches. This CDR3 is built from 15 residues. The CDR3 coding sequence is TGTGCCAGCAGTAGACTAGCGGGAGAAGCAGATACGCAGTATTTT. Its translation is CASSRLAGEADTQYF.

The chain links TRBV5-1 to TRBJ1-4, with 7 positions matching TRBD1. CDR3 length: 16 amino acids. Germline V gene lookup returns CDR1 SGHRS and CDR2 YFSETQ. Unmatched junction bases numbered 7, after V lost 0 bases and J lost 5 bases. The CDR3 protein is CASSLAQGQINEKLFF. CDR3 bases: TGCGCCAGCAGCTTGGCCCAGGGACAGATAAATGAAAAACTGTTTTTT.

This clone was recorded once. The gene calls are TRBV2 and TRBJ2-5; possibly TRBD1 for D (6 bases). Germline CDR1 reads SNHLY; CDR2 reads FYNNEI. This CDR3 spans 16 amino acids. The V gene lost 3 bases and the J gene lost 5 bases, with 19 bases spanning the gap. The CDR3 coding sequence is TGTGCCAGCAGTGAGGGCACGGGACATTTGACCGAGACCCAGTACTTC. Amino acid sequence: CASSEGTGHLTETQYF.

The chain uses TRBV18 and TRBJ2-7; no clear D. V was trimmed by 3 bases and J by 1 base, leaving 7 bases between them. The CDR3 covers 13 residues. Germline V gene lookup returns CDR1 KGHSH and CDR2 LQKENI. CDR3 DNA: TGTGCCAGCTCACCTACAACATCCTACGAGCAGTACTTC. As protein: CASSPTTSYEQYF.

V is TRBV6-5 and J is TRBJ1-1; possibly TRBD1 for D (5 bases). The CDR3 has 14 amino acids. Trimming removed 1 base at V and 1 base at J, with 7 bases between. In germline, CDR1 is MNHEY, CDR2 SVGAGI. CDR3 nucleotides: TGTGCCAGCAGTTACTGGGGGGAGAACACTGAAGCTTTCTTT. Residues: CASSYWGENTEAFF.

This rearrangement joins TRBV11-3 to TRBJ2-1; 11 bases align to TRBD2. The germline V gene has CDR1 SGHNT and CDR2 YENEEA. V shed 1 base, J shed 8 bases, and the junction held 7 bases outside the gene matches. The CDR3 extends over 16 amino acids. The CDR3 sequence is CASSLVRLAGPDEQFF. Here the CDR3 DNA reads TGTGCCAGCAGCTTAGTCCGACTAGCGGGACCCGATGAGCAGTTCTTC.

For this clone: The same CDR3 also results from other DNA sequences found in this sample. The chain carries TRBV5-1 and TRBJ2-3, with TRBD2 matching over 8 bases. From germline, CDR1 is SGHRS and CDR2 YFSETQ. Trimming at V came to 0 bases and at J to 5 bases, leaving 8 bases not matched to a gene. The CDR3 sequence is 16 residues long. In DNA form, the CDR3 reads TGCGCCAGCAGCTTGGCGGGGGGGCTAGCCCGAGATACGCAGTATTTT. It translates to CASSLAGGLARDTQYF. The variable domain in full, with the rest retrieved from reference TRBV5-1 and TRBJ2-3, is KAGVTQTPRYLIKTRGQQVTLSCSPISGHRSVSWYQQTPGQGLQFLFEYFSETQRNKGNFPGRFSGRQFSNSRSEMNVSTLELGDSALYLCASSLAGGLARDTQYFGPGTRLTVL.